The 9 T cell receptor beta chains in this list originate from one sample, sequenced in a study of blood T cells in healthy people across ages. PCR was performed a second time for about 7 to 11 cycles using a sample-barcoded 5' primer and a J-beta primer mix. TCRdb recomputed calls from the 5' RACE reads with MiXCR, one row per CDR3 protein. The repertoire holds approximately 1,700,000 distinct CDR3 sequences, with approximately 39% as singletons. The sequenced sample was blood. Receptor source: a human donor in good health.

This clonotype was detected only once. CDR3 coding DNA: TGTGCCAGCAGCTTAGTGCGGGGGGACCCGGGGGGAAAACTGTTTTTT. Translating gives CASSLVRGDPGGKLFF. This chain connects TRBV7-8 to TRBJ1-4; possible D gene TRBD1, 5 bases. Germline V gene sequence: CDR1 SGHVS, CDR2 FQNEAQ. This CDR3 has 16 amino acids. Trimming took off 1 base at V and 10 bases at J, with 19 bases between the two ends.

This clonotype came up a few times. The rearrangement links TRBV2 to TRBJ2-7; TRBD2 agrees at 10 bases. The CDR3 is 15 amino acids. Germline V gene data show CDR1 as SNHLY and CDR2 as FYNNEI. With 5 bases clipped from V and 3 bases from J, the junction kept 7 bases outside the gene matches. The CDR3 protein is CASSPLAGEIYEQYF. CDR3 nucleotide sequence: TGTGCCAGCAGTCCCCTAGCGGGGGAAATCTACGAGCAGTACTTC.

This clonotype came up a few times. The gene calls are TRBV5-1 and TRBJ2-1; D not certain. V was clipped by 4 bases and J by 6 bases, with 17 bases between them. CDR3 size: 15 residues. Germline loops: CDR1 SGHRS, CDR2 YFSETQ. The DNA of the CDR3 is TGCGCCAGCAGCCGTTCCGGTTCCGCAGGCAATGAGCAGTTCTTC. As protein: CASSRSGSAGNEQFF. The full variable domain, its missing parts supplied by reference TRBV5-1 and TRBJ2-1, is KAGVTQTPRYLIKTRGQQVTLSCSPISGHRSVSWYQQTPGQGLQFLFEYFSETQRNKGNFPGRFSGRQFSNSRSEMNVSTLELGDSALYLCASSRSGSAGNEQFFGPGTRLTVL.

A few counts support this clonotype. This rearrangement joins TRBV4-1 to TRBJ1-1; tentatively, D is TRBD1 (6 bases). This CDR3 is 15 amino acids long. Germline CDR1 is MGHRA and CDR2 is YSYEKL. The V gene lost 4 bases and the J gene lost 1 base, with 13 bases spanning the gap. The CDR3 sequence is CASSPWGAGNTEAFF. The DNA of the CDR3 is TGCGCCAGCAGCCCATGGGGGGCTGGGAACACTGAAGCTTTCTTT.

This clonotype was found a few times. V usage is TRBV6-5 and J usage is TRBJ2-1; 12 bases map to TRBD2. V lost 5 bases to trimming and J lost 4 bases; unmatched junction nucleotides: 6. The CDR3 totals 16 residues. CDR1 is MNHEY and CDR2 is SVGAGI in the germline V gene. The CDR3 coding sequence is TGTGCCAGCAGTCACCGGACTAGCGGGGTTTACAATGAGCAGTTCTTC. It specifies CASSHRTSGVYNEQFF.

The CDR3 region has the DNA TGCAGCGTTGTAGGGACCGGAAGACACTATGGCTACACCTTC. Encoded protein: CSVVGTGRHYGYTF. The J gene is TRBJ1-2, the V gene TRBV29-1; TRBD1 might be the D (5 bases). Trimming took off 4 bases at V and 3 bases at J, with 15 bases between the two ends. The CDR3 sequence is 14 residues long. Germline V gives CDR1 SQVTM, CDR2 ANQGSEA.

This clonotype was seen a handful of times. This chain connects TRBV30 to TRBJ2-6; D gene unclear. Germline lookup yields CDR1 GTSNPN and CDR2 SVGIG (reference sequence). This CDR3 has 14 residues. V gave up 2 bases and J gave up 2 bases, with 7 bases separating them. The DNA for the CDR3 is TGTGCCTGGAGTCAGGTAACTGGGGCCAACGTCCTGACTTTC. Its translation: CAWSQVTGANVLTF.

This clonotype has only a few counts. This chain uses TRBV20-1 with TRBJ2-3, with 7 bases matching TRBD1. CDR3 length: 13 amino acids. Trimming at V came to 6 bases and at J to 0 bases, leaving 3 bases not matched to a gene. Germline V gene sequence: CDR1 DFQATT, CDR2 SNEGSKA (reference sequence). The DNA of the CDR3 is TGCAGTGCCCTGACAGGGAGCACAGATACGCAGTATTTT. Translating gives CSALTGSTDTQYF.

V gene TRBV5-1 combines with J gene TRBJ1-6; D might be TRBD1 (5 bases). V was pared by 0 bases and J by 10 bases, with 17 bases between. The CDR3 length is 16 residues. Germline assignment: CDR1 SGHRS and CDR2 YFSETQ. The CDR3 is CASSLDSRVVRSPLHF. CDR3 in DNA: TGCGCCAGCAGCTTGGATTCCAGGGTGGTTCGGTCACCCCTCCACTTT.